This record covers a single T cell receptor (beta chain). Its antigen is unidentified. As for time point: after dendritic cell vaccination, including at tumor progression/relapse. The sample comes from a study of glioma-infiltrating T cells after dendritic cell vaccination. Findings and limits, study-wide: Patients with more pretreatment TILs had longer time to progression and survival.

The V gene lost 3 bases and the J gene lost 1 base, with 13 bases spanning the gap. Germline values: CDR1 SGDLS, CDR2 YYNGEE. The length of the CDR3 is 15 residues. Up to roughly 2 ug genomic DNA was used for TCRB CDR3 amplification. Sequenced by immunoSEQ multiplex PCR; TCRdb stores in-frame clones only, minus some. The sample includes roughly 85,000 clones, 75% to 90% of them seen just once. This specimen consisted of blood, obtained after dendritic cell vaccination. This sequence joins TRBV9 and TRBJ1-1; tentative D call: TRBD1 (5 bases). The clonotype originates from a human donor with glioblastoma. CDR3 residues: CASSAEQVPNTEAFF. As DNA, the CDR3 is TGTGCCAGCAGCGCCGAACAGGTCCCGAACACTGAAGCTTTCTTT. Supplemented by reference TRBV9 and TRBJ1-1, the full variable domain reads DSGVTQTPKHLITATGQRVTLRCSPRSGDLSVYWYQQSLDQGLQFLIQYYNGEERAKGNILERFSAQQFPDLHSELNLSSLELGDSALYFCASSAEQVPNTEAFFGQGTRLTVV.